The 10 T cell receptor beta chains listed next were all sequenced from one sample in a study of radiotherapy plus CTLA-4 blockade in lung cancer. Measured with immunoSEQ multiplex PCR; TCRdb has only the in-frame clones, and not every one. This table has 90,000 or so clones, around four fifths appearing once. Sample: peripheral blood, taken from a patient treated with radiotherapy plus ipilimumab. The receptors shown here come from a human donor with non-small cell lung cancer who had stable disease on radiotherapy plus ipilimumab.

The CDR3 loop reads CASSGNPKRSGANVLTF. For the CDR3, the DNA is TGTGCCAGCAGCGGCAACCCAAAACGCTCTGGGGCCAACGTCCTGACTTTC. The chain links TRBV7-9 to TRBJ2-6; no firm D call. Germline loops: CDR1 SEHNR, CDR2 FQNEAQ (reference sequence). The CDR3 is 17 residues long. With 5 bases removed from V and 0 bases from J, the gap between germline ends came to 14 bases.

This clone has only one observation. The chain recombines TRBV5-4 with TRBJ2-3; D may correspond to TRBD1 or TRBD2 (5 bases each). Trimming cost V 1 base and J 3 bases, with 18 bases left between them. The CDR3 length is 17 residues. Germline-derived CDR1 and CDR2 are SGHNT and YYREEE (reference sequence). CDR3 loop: CASSLYPGTLTTDTQYF. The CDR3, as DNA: TGTGCCAGCAGCTTGTACCCCGGGACGCTAACTACAGATACGCAGTATTTT. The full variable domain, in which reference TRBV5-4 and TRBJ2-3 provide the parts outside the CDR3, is ETGVTQSPTHLIKTRGQQVTLRCSSQSGHNTVSWYQQALGQGPQFIFQYYREEENGRGNFPPRFSGLQFPNYSSELNVNALELDDSALYLCASSLYPGTLTTDTQYFGPGTRLTVL.

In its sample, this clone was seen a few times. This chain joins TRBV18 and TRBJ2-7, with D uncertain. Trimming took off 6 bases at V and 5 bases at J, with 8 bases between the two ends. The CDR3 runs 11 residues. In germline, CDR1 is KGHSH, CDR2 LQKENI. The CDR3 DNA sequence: TGTGCCAGCTCGGCGGCTGACGAGCAGTACTTC. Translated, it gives CASSAADEQYF.

CDR3 amino acids: CASSLARRGSSGNTIYF. The DNA of the CDR3 is TGCGCCAGCAGCTTGGCTCGTCGGGGGAGCTCTGGAAACACCATATATTTT. The V call is TRBV5-1, the J call TRBJ1-3; D may be TRBD1 (5 bases). Per the germline V gene, CDR1 is SGHRS and CDR2 is YFSETQ. The CDR3 covers 17 residues. V dropped 0 bases and J dropped 0 bases, with 13 bases sitting between them.

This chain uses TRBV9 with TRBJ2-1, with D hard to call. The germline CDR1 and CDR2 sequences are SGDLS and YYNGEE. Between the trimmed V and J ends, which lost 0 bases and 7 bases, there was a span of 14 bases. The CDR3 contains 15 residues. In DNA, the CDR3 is TGTGCCAGCAGCGTAGGGACCTCCTCCGCAAATGAGCAGTTCTTC. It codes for CASSVGTSSANEQFF.

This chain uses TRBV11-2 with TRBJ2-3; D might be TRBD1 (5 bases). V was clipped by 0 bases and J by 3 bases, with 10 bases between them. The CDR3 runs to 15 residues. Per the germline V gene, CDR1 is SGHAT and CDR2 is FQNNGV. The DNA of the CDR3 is TGTGCCAGCAGCTTAGAGGGGCAGGGAACAGATACGCAGTATTTT. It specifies CASSLEGQGTDTQYF.

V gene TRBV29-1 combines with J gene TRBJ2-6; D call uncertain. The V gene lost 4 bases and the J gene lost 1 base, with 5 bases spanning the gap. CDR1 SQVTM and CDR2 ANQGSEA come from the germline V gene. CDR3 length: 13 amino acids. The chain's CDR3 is CSVAESGANVLTF. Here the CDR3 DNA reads TGCAGCGTTGCCGAGTCTGGGGCCAACGTCCTGACTTTC.

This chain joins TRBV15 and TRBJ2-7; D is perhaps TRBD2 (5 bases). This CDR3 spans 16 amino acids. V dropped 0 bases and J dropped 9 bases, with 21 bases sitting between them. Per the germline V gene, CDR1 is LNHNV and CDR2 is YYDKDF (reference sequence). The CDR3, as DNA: TGTGCCACCAGCAGAGATTCAGCGGCGCCTCACCTAGGGCAGTACTTC. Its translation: CATSRDSAAPHLGQYF.

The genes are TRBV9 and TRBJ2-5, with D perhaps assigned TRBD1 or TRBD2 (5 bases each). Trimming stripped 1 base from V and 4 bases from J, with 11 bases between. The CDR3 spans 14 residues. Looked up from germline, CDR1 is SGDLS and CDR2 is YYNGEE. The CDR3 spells CASSVRQSGETQYF. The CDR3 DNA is TGTGCCAGCAGCGTAAGACAGAGCGGAGAGACCCAGTACTTC.

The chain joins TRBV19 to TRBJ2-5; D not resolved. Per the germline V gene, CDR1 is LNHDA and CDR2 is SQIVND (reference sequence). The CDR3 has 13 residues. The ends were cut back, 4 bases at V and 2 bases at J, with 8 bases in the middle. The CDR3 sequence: CASSRAPQETQYF. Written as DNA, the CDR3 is TGTGCCAGTAGTAGGGCACCGCAAGAGACCCAGTACTTC.